Described below is a single TCR beta chain sequence and its context. Its binding antigen is unknown. Base qualities were left out, and no much larger clone turns up one base away. Library generation was performed with 5' RACE. Sequencing was carried out with an Illumina HiSeq 2500. A second about 7 to 11 cycle PCR used a sample-barcoded 5' primer and a J-beta primer mix. A template-switch 5' adaptor carrying 12 random nucleotides introduced a unique molecular identifier onto each TCR beta cDNA molecule. Each sample yielded at least 3 million CDR3-containing paired-end reads. First-strand cDNA was synthesized from all RNA with the Mint cDNA synthesis kit, primed by a TRBC-specific oligonucleotide. Following uracil-DNA glycosylase treatment, all cDNA underwent a first 18-cycle PCR with the universal primers M1SS and BC2_uni_R. Processing in the source paper ran as follows. For normalization, 1 million high-quality reads were randomly selected from each sample, with every read carrying a distinct molecular identifier. Instead of being binned into consensus sequences, reads with shared molecular identifiers were discarded. MiTCR, set to a Q25 quality threshold and the strictest error-elimination algorithm, was used for CDR3 identification, clonotype clustering and error correction. A nonparametric unseen species model using Euler transformation provided a lower-bound estimate of total TCR beta diversity. The public reads were reanalyzed by TCRdb: fastp trimming at Q25, MiXCR alignment, in-frame beta chains only. Each CDR3 protein gets just one entry, which takes the most common genes and DNA from the rows behind it. The V and J calls and clone size come from TCRdb's table, not from the authors' own analysis. Counted in this sample were hundreds of thousands of distinct CDR3 sequences; approximately 53% of them appeared once. The ten top clones hold approximately 24% of the sample.

This entry belongs to a study of blood T cells in healthy people across ages (dated by TCRdb to 2014 to 2015). For the wider study: In model experiments, roughly one uniquely barcoded TCR beta cDNA molecule per two T cells was captured by template switching. Using deep sequencing normalized with unique cDNA molecular identifiers, the study measured how TCR beta repertoire diversity changes with age. Four age groups were formed from the donors: young (average 16 years), middle-aged (more than 35), aged (under 70) and long-lived (approximately 78). To avoid experimental bias, donors of different ages were spread randomly across the sequencing lanes. Using the same blood draw, the study looked at two additional independent replicas of 1 million unique cDNA reads for two donors, one aged 18 to 30 and the other aged 80 or older. The paper as a whole reports these results and caveats: Conclusive comparison of naive and antigen-experienced compartments was prevented by the profiling of bulk unsorted PBMCs. Because the CMV infection status of the donors was unknown, age-related changes in expanded clonotypes may potentially have been confounded. Observed TCR beta diversity correlated strongly with the percentage of naive T cells measured by flow cytometry. Estimates of total diversity based on one million sequenced T cells were considered lower bounds and underestimates. Compared with the aged group, the long-lived group had more naive CD4+ T cells, fewer expanded clones and increased TCR diversity, a pattern suggesting age selection. Observed TCR beta diversity per million T cells fell roughly linearly with age, and a significant reduction was already apparent by age around 40.

There are 15 amino acids in the CDR3, from cysteine to phenylalanine inclusive. Only the CDR3 portion is preserved as DNA: 45 bases, with reading frame beginning at the first base. V was cut back by 5 bases and J by 4 bases, leaving a gap of 15 bases between them. Systemically healthy Caucasian individuals from Russia, 35 to 40 in total and aged 6 to 90 years, were included as donors. Each donor gave about 11 milliliters of peripheral blood, drawn into EDTA-treated Vacutainer tubes. Ficoll-Paque density-gradient centrifugation was used to isolate PBMCs, with at least 6.5 million per sample. Trizol reagent was used to extract total RNA from PBMCs, with at least 5 micrograms per sample. For every donor, flow cytometry on a PBMC aliquot measured the percentage of naive CD45RAhigh/CD27high T cells.

The source material was blood. The clonotype was recovered from a man aged 35 to 55 in good health. The chain employs TRBV12-3 or TRBV12-4 and TRBJ2-1, with no reliable assignment of the D segment. The CDR3 protein is CASSVPATRYNEQFF. DNA sequence: TGTGCCAGCAGTGTCCCGGCTACACGATACAATGAGCAGTTCTTC.